A single sample gave rise to the 14 T cell receptor beta chains below, sequenced in a study of tumor and adjacent non-tumor tissue in lung cancer. The template was RNA from unsorted bulk tissue. A modified ARM-PCR protocol with three rounds of nested PCR amplified TCRbeta. TCRdb independently ran MiXCR on the multiplex PCR reads; one entry per CDR3 protein. The repertoire holds 90,000 to 130,000 distinct CDR3 sequences, over 70% seen once, with roughly 20% in the top ten. Sequenced sample: lung tumor tissue. All receptors derive from a man in his 70s with non-small cell lung cancer.

This clonotype has a count of ten or more. The V call is TRBV30, the J call TRBJ1-5; D perhaps matches TRBD1 (6 bases). The V end lost 0 bases, the J end lost 7 bases, and 10 bases lay between the germline ends. The CDR3 covers 13 residues. Looked up from germline, CDR1 is GTSNPN and CDR2 is SVGIG (reference sequence). CDR3 DNA sequence: TGTGCCTGGAGTGTCCAGGGGTCACAGCCCCAGCATTTT. This encodes CAWSVQGSQPQHF.

As regards this clonotype: One end of the junction fails to match germline, which may point to a read error. The chain uses TRBV5-5 and TRBJ2-3; the D gene is possibly TRBD1 (6 bases). The CDR3 spans 13 residues. Germline values: CDR1 SGHKS, CDR2 YYEKEE (reference sequence). The CDR3 spells CASSLQGTDRQFF. The CDR3 DNA reads as TGTGCCAGCAGCTTACAGGGCACAGATAGGCAGTTTTTT.

The genes are TRBV11-1 and TRBJ2-5; D unclear. The V end lost 5 bases, the J end lost 2 bases, and 12 bases lay between the germline ends. Germline values: CDR1 SGHAT, CDR2 FQDESV (reference sequence). The CDR3 has 14 residues. The CDR3 region is CASSVNTLQETQYF. For the CDR3, the DNA is TGTGCCAGCAGCGTTAATACTCTGCAAGAGACCCAGTACTTC.

The CDR3 is CSARDGGHTYEQYF. The CDR3 nucleotides are TGCAGTGCTAGAGATGGGGGACACACCTACGAGCAGTACTTC. The V and J genes are TRBV20-1 and TRBJ2-7; D is possibly TRBD1 (6 bases). The V and J ends lost 0 bases and 2 bases respectively, with 11 bases between them. This CDR3 contains 14 residues. In germline, CDR1 is DFQATT, CDR2 SNEGSKA (reference sequence).

As for this clonotype: The germline gene is not matched at one end of the junction; a read error may be the cause. This chain joins TRBV12-3 or TRBV12-4 and TRBJ1-2; unclear D gene. CDR3 length: 11 amino acids. This chain's CDR3 is CASTLGNDYAF. The CDR3 DNA follows: TGTGCCAGCACCCTGGGAAATGACTACGCCTTC.

This clonotype has a handful of counts. The CDR3 end shows no conserved phenylalanine or tryptophan, and so a read error is likely. The chain links TRBV4-2 to TRBJ1-5; 10 nucleotides line up with TRBD1. Germline V lookup: CDR1 LGHNA, CDR2 YNFKEQ. CDR3 length equals 15 residues. The CDR3 DNA sequence: TGTGCCAGCAGTCTTCAAGGGACAGGGGATCAGCCGCAGCATCTC. This sequence encodes CASSLQGTGDQPQHL.

This clonotype was found once. Its ends do not fully match the called genes, so a read error is possible. This chain connects TRBV24-1 to TRBJ2-3; tentatively, D is TRBD1 (5 bases). Germline loops: CDR1 KGHDR, CDR2 SFDVKD. The length of the CDR3 is 15 residues. CDR3 sequence: CATSDQSHGAYTQYF. As DNA, the CDR3 is TGTGCCACCAGTGACCAGTCGCATGGGGCATATACGCAATATTTT.

As for this clonotype: Mismatch with germline at one junction end may stem from a read error. The V call is TRBV4-2, the J call TRBJ2-7, with D perhaps matching TRBD2 (5 bases). Germline CDR1 LGHNA, CDR2 YNFKEQ. The CDR3 is 17 amino acids. The DNA for the CDR3 is TGTGCCAGCAGCCAAGCTGTACGTCGGCACGGGGAAGACGAGGAGTACTTC. Protein sequence: CASSQAVRRHGEDEEYF.

About this clonotype: This may come from a read error, since a much larger clone is one base off. CDR3 in DNA: TGTGCCAGTAGCCCCGCTGTACAGTATAATTCACCCCTCCACTTT. Its translation is CASSPAVQYNSPLHF. The chain couples TRBV11-2 to TRBJ1-6; no reliable D call. CDR3 length: 15 residues. V lost 9 bases and J 4 bases, leaving 16 bases between the germline ends. Germline V lookup: CDR1 SGHAT, CDR2 FQNNGV.

This clonotype was observed at least ten times. J is TRBJ2-7 and V is TRBV28, with D hard to call. CDR3 length equals 12 residues. Trimming pared 6 bases from V and 4 bases from J, leaving 10 bases between. Germline V gives CDR1 MDHEN, CDR2 SYDVKM. The CDR3 spells CASSLRRYEQYF. For the CDR3, the DNA is TGTGCCAGCAGCCTCCGTCGGTACGAGCAGTACTTC. Full variable domain (remainder filled in from reference TRBV28 and TRBJ2-7): DVKVTQSSRYLVKRTGEKVFLECVQDMDHENMFWYRQDPGLGLRLIYFSYDVKMKEKGDIPEGYSVSREKKERFSLILESASTNQTSMYLCASSLRRYEQYFGPGTRLTVT.

A remark on this clonotype: A single base separates this from a much larger clone, so it may be a read error. This chain links TRBV20-1 with TRBJ2-1, with unresolved D. Trimming removed 6 bases from V and 0 bases from J, with 9 bases in between. Germline-derived CDR1 and CDR2 are DFQATT and SNEGSKA (reference sequence). CDR3 length: 13 residues. The CDR3 nucleotides read TGCAGTGCAAAGGGAAACTCCTACAATGAGCAGTTCTTC. Translation: CSAKGNSYNEQFF.

Regarding this clonotype: A junction end diverges from the germline sequence, so it may reflect a read error. The chain uses TRBV10-1 and TRBJ2-1, with 8 bases lining up with TRBD1. This CDR3 has 15 amino acids. CDR1 and CDR2 from the germline V gene are WNHNN and SYGVQD (reference sequence). The chain's CDR3 is CASCRTGSYYNEQFF. In nucleotides, the CDR3 is TGCGCCAGCTGTCGGACAGGGTCCTATTACAATGAGCAGTTTTTC.

The chain joins TRBV24-1 to TRBJ2-1, with D unclear. The CDR3 length is 14 residues. Per the germline V gene, CDR1 is KGHDR and CDR2 is SFDVKD. Trimming shortened V by 5 bases and J by 6 bases, and 13 bases separated the two germline ends. The CDR3, as DNA: TGTGCCACCAGTGGCAGGTGGCGGATCAATGAGCAGTTCTTC. Translation: CATSGRWRINEQFF.

The genes are TRBV29-1 and TRBJ2-5, with 9 bases identical to TRBD1. The germline gives CDR1 SQVTM, CDR2 ANQGSEA. This CDR3 is 12 amino acids long. Losses at the gene ends were 7 bases for V and 8 bases for J; bases not matched to a gene: 8. In nucleotides, the CDR3 is TGCAGCGCGGAAGGGGACAGGGAAACCCAGTACTTC. It yields the protein CSAEGDRETQYF. Together with reference TRBV29-1 and TRBJ2-5, the CDR3 gives the full variable domain: SAVISQKPSRDICQRGTSLTIQCQVDSQVTMMFWYRQQPGQSLTLIATANQGSEATYESGFVIDKFPISRPNLTFSTLTVSNMSPEDSSIYLCSAEGDRETQYFGPGTRLLVL.